This is a list of T cell receptor beta chains from one sample in a study of shared clonotypes between healthy human individuals. Sequenced by immunoSEQ multiplex PCR; TCRdb stores in-frame clones only, minus some. The data hold about 480,000 clones, with about 79% observed a single time. Sequenced: PBMCs. The receptors derive from a woman between 40 and 55 years old in good health. Some clones in this sample may be carry-over from other donors' samples. The CDR3 runs from the conserved cysteine through the conserved F or W. D genes are given only for firm matches. Only part of the rows carry a size: once, few, many, or a class if the clone is expanded.

V,D,size,length,J,DNA,CDR3
TRBV19,TRBD1,.,13,TRBJ2-7,TGTGCCAGTAGGACTGGGACAGGCCGGGAGCAGTACTTC,CASRTGTGREQYF
TRBV6-5,.,.,12,TRBJ1-6,TGTGCCAGCAGTTACGTGGGGTCACCCCTCCACTTT,CASSYVGSPLHF
TRBV30,.,.,14,TRBJ2-7,TGTGCCTGGACGGAACCAGGGGCTACCTACGAGCAGTACTTC,CAWTEPGATYEQYF
TRBV29-1,TRBD1,.,11,TRBJ1-2,TGCAGCGCCGGACAGGACTATGGCTACACCTTC,CSAGQDYGYTF
TRBV30,TRBD1,few,16,TRBJ1-4,TGTGCCTGGAGTCCAGGACAGGCCCTCGCGGGTGGAAAACTGTTTTTT,CAWSPGQALAGGKLFF
TRBV6-5,TRBD1,.,14,TRBJ1-6,TGTGCCAGCAGTCTCGGGACAGAAAATTCACCCCTCCACTTT,CASSLGTENSPLHF
TRBV14,.,.,14,TRBJ2-7,TGTGCCAGCAGCGTGCCGGCCACTAGTTCCGAGCAGTACTTC,CASSVPATSSEQYF
TRBV6-4,TRBD1,few,15,TRBJ1-5,TGTGCCAGCAGTGAGACAGGGGAAAGCAATCAGCCCCAGCATTTT,CASSETGESNQPQHF
TRBV5-1,.,once,15,TRBJ2-3,TGCGCCAGCAGCTTTGGGGGCTCGATCACAGATACGCAGTATTTT,CASSFGGSITDTQYF
TRBV5-1,.,once,12,TRBJ2-3,TGCGCCAGCAGCTCACAGGGCCGTACGCAGTATTTT,CASSSQGRTQYF
TRBV7-2,TRBD2,.,18,TRBJ2-3,TGTGCCAGCAGCCGAGGGACTAGCGGATACATTAGCACAGATACGCAGTATTTT,CASSRGTSGYISTDTQYF
TRBV15,.,few,15,TRBJ1-1,TGTGCCACCAGCACAGCCTGGGGGCGGAGTAGGGAAGCTTTCTTT,CATSTAWGRSREAFF
TRBV4-1,TRBD1,.,15,TRBJ2-1,TGCGCCAGCAGCCAATGGGGACAGGGAGTTGGTGAGCAGTTCTTC,CASSQWGQGVGEQFF
TRBV7-2,.,.,12,TRBJ2-1,TGTGCCAGCAGCCCCCGGGACAATGAGCAGTTCTTC,CASSPRDNEQFF
TRBV18,TRBD2,.,17,TRBJ2-1,TGTGCCAGCTCACCACGGACTAGCGGGAGTACGGGCAATGAGCAGTTCTTC,CASSPRTSGSTGNEQFF
TRBV7-3,.,.,15,TRBJ2-1,TGTGCCAGCAGCACCACTGCCGGCTCCTACAATGAGCAGTTCTTC,CASSTTAGSYNEQFF
TRBV28,TRBD1,.,16,TRBJ1-2,TGTGCCAGCAGTTGGGTCGGACAGGGGCGGGACTATGGCTACACCTTC,CASSWVGQGRDYGYTF
TRBV5-1,.,once,16,TRBJ2-3,TGCGCCAGCAGCTTGGACGGGGCTAGCGGCACAGATACGCAGTATTTT,CASSLDGASGTDTQYF
TRBV7-9,.,once,14,TRBJ1-3,TGTGCCAGCAGCTTGGGGGGGACCGGAAACACCATATATTTT,CASSLGGTGNTIYF
TRBV5-1,.,.,14,TRBJ2-3,TGCGCCAGCAGCTTCAAGGGGGAGACAGATACGCAGTATTTT,CASSFKGETDTQYF
TRBV28,.,.,15,TRBJ2-3,TGTGCCAGCAGAGAGCGGCCGACATACACAGATACGCAGTATTTT,CASRERPTYTDTQYF
TRBV5-1,.,.,14,TRBJ1-4,TGCGCCAGCAGCTTACAGGATCAGAATGAAAAACTGTTTTTT,CASSLQDQNEKLFF
TRBV10-3,.,.,13,TRBJ2-5,TGTGCCATCAGTCCCGGCGCAGAAGAGACCCAGTACTTC,CAISPGAEETQYF
TRBV4-3,.,.,16,TRBJ2-6,TGCGCCAGCAGCCAAGAGGGGTACTCTGGGGCCAACGTCCTGACTTTC,CASSQEGYSGANVLTF
TRBV27,.,.,15,TRBJ2-2,TGTGCCAGCAGTTGGGGTGGACCCACGGTGACGGAGCTGTTTTTT,CASSWGGPTVTELFF
TRBV14,TRBD1,few,12,TRBJ1-1,TGTGCCAGCGGAAGACAGGGCTCTGAAGCTTTCTTT,CASGRQGSEAFF
TRBV27,TRBD2,.,17,TRBJ2-3,TGTGCCAGCAGTTTAAAGAGCGGGAGCCTCTGGACAGATACGCAGTATTTT,CASSLKSGSLWTDTQYF
TRBV9,TRBD2,.,18,TRBJ2-5,TGTGCCAGCAGCATCGGGACTAGCGGGAGTGGGGTATTAGGGACCCAGTACTTC,CASSIGTSGSGVLGTQYF
TRBV4-1,TRBD2,.,16,TRBJ2-1,TGCGCCAGCAGCCAGGATAGCGGGAGGGCCGGAAATGAGCAGTTCTTC,CASSQDSGRAGNEQFF